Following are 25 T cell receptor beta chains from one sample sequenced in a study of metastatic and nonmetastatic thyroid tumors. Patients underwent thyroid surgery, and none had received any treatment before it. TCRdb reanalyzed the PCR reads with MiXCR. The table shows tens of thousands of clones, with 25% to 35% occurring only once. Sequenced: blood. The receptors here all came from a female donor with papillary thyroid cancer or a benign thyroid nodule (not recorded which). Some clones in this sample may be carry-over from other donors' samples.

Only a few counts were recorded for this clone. The DNA for the CDR3 is TGTGCCAGCAGGATAGCGGGGTCCTACAATGAGCAGTTCTTC. This encodes CASRIAGSYNEQFF. The chain combines TRBV2 with TRBJ2-1, with TRBD2 identical over 8 bases. The CDR3 has 14 residues. Germline V lookup: CDR1 SNHLY, CDR2 FYNNEI. With V trimmed by 6 bases and J by 1 base, 2 bases remained unmatched. The full variable domain, with the rest looked up from reference TRBV2 and TRBJ2-1, is EPEVTQTPSHQVTQMGQEVILRCVPISNHLYFYWYRQILGQKVEFLVSFYNNEISEKSEIFDDQFSVERPDGSNFTLKIRSTKLEDSAMYFCASRIAGSYNEQFFGPGTRLTVL.

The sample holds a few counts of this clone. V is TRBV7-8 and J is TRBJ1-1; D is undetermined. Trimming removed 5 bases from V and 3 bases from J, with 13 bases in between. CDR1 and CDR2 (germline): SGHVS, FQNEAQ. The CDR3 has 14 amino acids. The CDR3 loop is CASSAAVPDTEAFF. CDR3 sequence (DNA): TGTGCCAGCAGCGCGGCCGTCCCAGACACTGAAGCTTTCTTT.

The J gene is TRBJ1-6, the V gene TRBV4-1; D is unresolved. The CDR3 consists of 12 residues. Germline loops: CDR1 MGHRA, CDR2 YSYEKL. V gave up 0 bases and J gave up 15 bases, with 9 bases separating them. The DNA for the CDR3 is TGCGCCAGCAGCCAAGACGGTGAGGACCTCCACTTT. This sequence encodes CASSQDGEDLHF.

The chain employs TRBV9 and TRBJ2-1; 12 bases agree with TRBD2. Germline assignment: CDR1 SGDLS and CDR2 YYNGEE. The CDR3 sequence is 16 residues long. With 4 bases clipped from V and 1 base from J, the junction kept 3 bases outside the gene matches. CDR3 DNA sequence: TGTGCCAGCAGCCCCGGACTAGCGGGGTCCTACAATGAGCAGTTCTTC. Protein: CASSPGLAGSYNEQFF. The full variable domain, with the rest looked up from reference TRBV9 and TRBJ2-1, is DSGVTQTPKHLITATGQRVTLRCSPRSGDLSVYWYQQSLDQGLQFLIQYYNGEERAKGNILERFSAQQFPDLHSELNLSSLELGDSALYFCASSPGLAGSYNEQFFGPGTRLTVL.

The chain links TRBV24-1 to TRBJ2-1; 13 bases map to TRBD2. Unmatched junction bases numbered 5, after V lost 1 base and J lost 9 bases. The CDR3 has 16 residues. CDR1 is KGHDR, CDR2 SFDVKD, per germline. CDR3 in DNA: TGTGCCACCAGTGATTTTACTAGCGGGAGGGCGGCTGAGCAGTTCTTC. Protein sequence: CATSDFTSGRAAEQFF.

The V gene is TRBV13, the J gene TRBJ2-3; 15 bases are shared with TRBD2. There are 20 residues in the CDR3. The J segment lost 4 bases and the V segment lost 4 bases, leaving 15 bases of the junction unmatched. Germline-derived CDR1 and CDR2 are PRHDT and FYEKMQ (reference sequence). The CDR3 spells CASSSATGTSGGFGSDTQYF. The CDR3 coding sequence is TGTGCCAGCAGCTCCGCTACCGGGACTAGCGGGGGGTTCGGGTCAGATACGCAGTATTTT.

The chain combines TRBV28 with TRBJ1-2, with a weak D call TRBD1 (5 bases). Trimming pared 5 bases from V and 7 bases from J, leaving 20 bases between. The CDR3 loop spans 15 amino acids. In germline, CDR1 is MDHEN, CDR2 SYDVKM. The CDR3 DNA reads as TGTGCCAGCAGTCCTGGAGGGGTGTTGGGCAGTGGCTACACCTTC. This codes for CASSPGGVLGSGYTF.

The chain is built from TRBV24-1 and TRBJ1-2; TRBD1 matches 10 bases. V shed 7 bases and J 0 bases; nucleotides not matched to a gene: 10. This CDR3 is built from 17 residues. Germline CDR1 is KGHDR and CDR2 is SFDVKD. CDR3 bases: TGTGCCACCAGGACGGCGGGACAGGGGTCCCCTAACTATGGCTACACCTTC. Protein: CATRTAGQGSPNYGYTF.

CDR3 protein: CASSPSGGTGELFF. In nucleotides, the CDR3 is TGTGCCAGCAGTCCGAGTGGAGGGACCGGGGAGCTGTTTTTT. This chain connects TRBV27 to TRBJ2-2, with D perhaps matching TRBD2 (6 bases). CDR3 size: 14 residues. V dropped 5 bases and J dropped 5 bases, with 12 bases sitting between them. In germline, CDR1 is MNHEY, CDR2 SMNVEV (reference sequence).

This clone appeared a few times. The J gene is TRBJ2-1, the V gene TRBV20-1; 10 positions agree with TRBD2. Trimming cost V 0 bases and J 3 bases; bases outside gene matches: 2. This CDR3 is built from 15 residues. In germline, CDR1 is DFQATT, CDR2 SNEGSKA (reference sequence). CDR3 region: CSARERLAGYNEQFF. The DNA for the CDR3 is TGCAGTGCTAGAGAAAGACTAGCGGGCTACAATGAGCAGTTCTTC.

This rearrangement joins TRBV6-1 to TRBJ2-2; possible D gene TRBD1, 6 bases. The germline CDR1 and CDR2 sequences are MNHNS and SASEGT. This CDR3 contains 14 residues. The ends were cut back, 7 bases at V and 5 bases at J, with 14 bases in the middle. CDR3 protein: CASTTNRVTGELFF. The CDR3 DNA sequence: TGTGCCAGCACCACTAACAGGGTAACCGGGGAGCTGTTTTTT.

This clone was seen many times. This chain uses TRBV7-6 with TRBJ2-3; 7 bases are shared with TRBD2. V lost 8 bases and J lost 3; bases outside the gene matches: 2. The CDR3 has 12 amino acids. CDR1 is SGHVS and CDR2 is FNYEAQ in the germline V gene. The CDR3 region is CASGRGTDTQYF. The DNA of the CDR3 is TGTGCCAGCGGGAGGGGAACAGATACGCAGTATTTT.

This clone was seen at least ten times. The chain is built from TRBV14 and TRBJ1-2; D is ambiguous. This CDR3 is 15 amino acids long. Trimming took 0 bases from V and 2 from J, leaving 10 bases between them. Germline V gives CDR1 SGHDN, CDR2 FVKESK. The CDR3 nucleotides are TGTGCCAGCAGCCAAGATCGGGCAACAAACTATGGCTACACCTTC. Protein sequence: CASSQDRATNYGYTF.

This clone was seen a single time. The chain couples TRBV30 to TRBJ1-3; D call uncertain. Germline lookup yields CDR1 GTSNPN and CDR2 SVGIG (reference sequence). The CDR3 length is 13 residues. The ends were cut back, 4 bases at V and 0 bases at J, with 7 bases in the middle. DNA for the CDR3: TGTGCCTGGACGGGGAGCTCTGGAAACACCATATATTTT. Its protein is CAWTGSSGNTIYF.

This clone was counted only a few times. DNA for the CDR3: TGTGCCAGCAGTTTTAGGGCAGATACTAACTATGGCTACACCTTC. This sequence encodes CASSFRADTNYGYTF. The J gene is TRBJ1-2, the V gene TRBV12-3 or TRBV12-4; unclear D gene. The CDR3 length is 15 residues. Trimming took off 3 bases at V and 0 bases at J, with 11 bases between the two ends.

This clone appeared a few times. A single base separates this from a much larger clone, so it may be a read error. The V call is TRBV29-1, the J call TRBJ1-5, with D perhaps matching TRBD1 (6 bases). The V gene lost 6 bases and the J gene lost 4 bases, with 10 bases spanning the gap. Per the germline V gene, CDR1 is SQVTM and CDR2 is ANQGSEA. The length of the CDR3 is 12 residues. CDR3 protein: CSVLDSNQPQHF. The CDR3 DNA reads TGCAGCGTCCTGGACAGTAATCAGCCCCAGCATTTT.

The CDR3 region has the DNA TGCAGTGCTATGGGAGCGGGAGGAGGAGAGACCCAGTACTTC. The encoded protein is CSAMGAGGGETQYF. V is TRBV20-1 and J is TRBJ2-5, with 9 bases fitting TRBD2. CDR3 length: 14 amino acids. Germline loops: CDR1 DFQATT, CDR2 SNEGSKA (reference sequence). The V segment lost 4 bases and the J segment 4 bases; nucleotides outside the gene matches: 7.

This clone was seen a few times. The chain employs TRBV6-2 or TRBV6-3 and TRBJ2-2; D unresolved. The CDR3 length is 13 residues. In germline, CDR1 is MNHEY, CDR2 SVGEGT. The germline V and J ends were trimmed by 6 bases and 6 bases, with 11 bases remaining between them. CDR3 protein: CASRGRASGELFF. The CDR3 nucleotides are TGTGCCAGCAGGGGCCGGGCTTCCGGGGAGCTGTTTTTT.

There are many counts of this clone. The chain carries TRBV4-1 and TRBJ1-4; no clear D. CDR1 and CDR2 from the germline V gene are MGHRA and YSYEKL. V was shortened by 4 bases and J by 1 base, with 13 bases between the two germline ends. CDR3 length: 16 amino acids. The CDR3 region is CASSPHPGGTNEKLFF. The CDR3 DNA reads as TGCGCCAGCAGCCCCCATCCCGGCGGAACTAATGAAAAACTGTTTTTT.

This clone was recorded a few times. Here the CDR3 reads CATSDQLAGADTQYF. Written as DNA, the CDR3 is TGTGCCACCAGTGATCAACTAGCGGGAGCAGATACGCAGTATTTT. This chain joins TRBV24-1 and TRBJ2-3; TRBD2 agrees at 11 bases. Germline CDR1 KGHDR, CDR2 SFDVKD. J gave up 4 bases and V 3 bases, and 2 bases lay outside the gene matches. CDR3 length: 15 residues.

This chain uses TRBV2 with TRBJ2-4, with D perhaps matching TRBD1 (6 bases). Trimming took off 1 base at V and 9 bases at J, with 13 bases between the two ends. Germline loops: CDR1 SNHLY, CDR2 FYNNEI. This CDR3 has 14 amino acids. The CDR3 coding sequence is TGTGCCAGCAGTGAAGACCAGGGGTGGGGCATTCAGTACTTC. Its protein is CASSEDQGWGIQYF.

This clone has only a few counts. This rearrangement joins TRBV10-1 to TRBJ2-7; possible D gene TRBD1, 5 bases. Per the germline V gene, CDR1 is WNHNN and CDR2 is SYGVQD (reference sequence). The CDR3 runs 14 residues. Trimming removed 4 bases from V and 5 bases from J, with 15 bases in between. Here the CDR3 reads CASSAGRESDEQYF. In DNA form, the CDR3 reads TGCGCCAGCAGTGCTGGCAGGGAAAGTGACGAGCAGTACTTC.

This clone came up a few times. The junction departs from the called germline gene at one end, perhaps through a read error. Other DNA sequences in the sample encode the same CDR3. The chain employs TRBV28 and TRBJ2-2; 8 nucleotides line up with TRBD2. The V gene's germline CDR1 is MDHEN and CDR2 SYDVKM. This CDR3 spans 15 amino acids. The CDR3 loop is CASGTGLANTGEPFF. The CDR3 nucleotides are TGTGCCAGTGGTACAGGACTAGCCAACACCGGGGAGCCGTTTTTT.

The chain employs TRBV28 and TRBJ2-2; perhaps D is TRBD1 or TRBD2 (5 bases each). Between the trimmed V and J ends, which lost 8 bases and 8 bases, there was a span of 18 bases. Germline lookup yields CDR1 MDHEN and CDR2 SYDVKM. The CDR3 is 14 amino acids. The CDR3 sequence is CASLLSTGPGELFF. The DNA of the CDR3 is TGTGCCAGCTTATTAAGTACGGGACCGGGGGAGCTGTTTTTT. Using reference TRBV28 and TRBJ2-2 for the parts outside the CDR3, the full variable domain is DVKVTQSSRYLVKRTGEKVFLECVQDMDHENMFWYRQDPGLGLRLIYFSYDVKMKEKGDIPEGYSVSREKKERFSLILESASTNQTSMYLCASLLSTGPGELFFGEGSRLTVL.

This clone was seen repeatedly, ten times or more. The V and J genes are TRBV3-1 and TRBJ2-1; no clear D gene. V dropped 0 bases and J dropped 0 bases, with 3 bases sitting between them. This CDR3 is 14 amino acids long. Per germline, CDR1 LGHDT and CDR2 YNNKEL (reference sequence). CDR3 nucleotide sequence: TGTGCCAGCAGCCAAGAGAACTCCTACAATGAGCAGTTCTTC. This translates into CASSQENSYNEQFF.